A selection of T cell receptor beta chains follows, all from one sample in a study of CXCR3-negative and CXCR3-positive naive CD8 T cells. With the 5' RACE reads reprocessed, TCRdb shows one record per CDR3 protein and no DNA. The sample holds roughly 130,000 distinct CDR3 sequences. Sequencing was performed on naive CXCR3+ CD8+ T cells from blood. The receptors come from a human donor in good health. Some clones in this sample may be carry-over from other donors' samples. Both conserved end residues are part of each CDR3. The order of the fields is V gene, J gene, CDR3 protein.

TRBV7-9	TRBJ2-1	CASSGSGNPEGSYNEQFF
TRBV6-2/TRBV6-3	TRBJ1-2	CASSYTQQGWDGYTF
TRBV6-5	TRBJ2-1	CASSSGGRSSYNEQFF
TRBV7-9	TRBJ1-1	CASSSLVNTEAFF
TRBV5-1	TRBJ1-1	CASSFGGAVNTEAFF
TRBV7-8	TRBJ2-1	CASSPGVNEQFF
TRBV12-3/TRBV12-4	TRBJ2-1	CASSSGTSPHEQFF
TRBV29-1	TRBJ1-2	CSCSGTGIYTF
TRBV20-1	TRBJ2-1	CSARGGSSYNEQFF
TRBV5-6	TRBJ2-7	CASSLSGNEQYF
TRBV29-1	TRBJ1-1	CSVRDGLNTEAFF
TRBV29-1	TRBJ2-7	CSVRAPYEQYF
TRBV29-1	TRBJ2-7	CSALDRHSYEQYF
TRBV20-1	TRBJ1-1	CSAQQGSVTEAFF
TRBV5-1	TRBJ2-3	CASSVTSAASTDTQYF
TRBV28	TRBJ2-3	CASSLGNYTDTQYF
TRBV27	TRBJ1-3	CASSAWDTGNTIYF
TRBV7-3	TRBJ2-5	CASSLTGMTGDGETQYF
TRBV7-9	TRBJ1-2	CANTQVANYGYTF
TRBV7-6	TRBJ2-1	CASSPLGWLGYNEQFF
TRBV6-6	TRBJ1-2	CASSYVDGYGYTF
TRBV6-5	TRBJ2-2	CASSYGVITGELFF
TRBV7-9	TRBJ1-4	CASSQPRGTNEKLFF
TRBV7-6	TRBJ2-7	CASATDPTGGGDEQYF
TRBV28	TRBJ2-7	CASGTRGTGYEQYF
TRBV29-1	TRBJ1-2	CSVDRGYGYTF
TRBV20-1	TRBJ2-3	CSASRLADRTDTQYF
TRBV10-3	TRBJ2-1	CAIQLAGEGNEQFF
TRBV12-3/TRBV12-4	TRBJ2-1	CASSFPRGAGDEQFF
TRBV7-6	TRBJ2-7	CASSLEPGGRYEQYF
TRBV9	TRBJ2-3	CASSEVPSPDTQYF
TRBV6-2/TRBV6-3	TRBJ2-7	CASSYIQGERSYEQYF
TRBV6-2/TRBV6-3	TRBJ1-5	CAIRDRGQPQHF
TRBV6-5	TRBJ2-2	CASSYSGEEVLFF
TRBV7-2	TRBJ1-1	CASTSGLLVTEAFF
TRBV5-1	TRBJ1-1	CASSLGGEDTEAFF
TRBV28	TRBJ1-5	CASSFSLSKGNQPQHF
TRBV28	TRBJ1-6	CASSLVGGSSPLHF
TRBV4-1	TRBJ2-7	CASSHYTGGYLISSYEQYF
TRBV25-1	TRBJ1-5	CASSRGGGNQPQHF
TRBV7-6	TRBJ2-3	CASSLSGTGSTDTQYF
TRBV29-1	TRBJ2-1	CSVVELREQFF
TRBV6-4	TRBJ1-1	CASRGTENTEAFF
TRBV12-3/TRBV12-4	TRBJ1-5	CASGRGVGNQPQHF
TRBV20-1	TRBJ2-7	CSARDRELAGLHEQYF